These 6 T cell receptor beta chains were all obtained from the same sample, sequenced in a study of CD8+ T cells in alopecia areata. Indicated treatment: oral pan-JAK inhibitor, 5-10 mg twice daily. Extraction of RNA preceded its reverse transcription into cDNA, which served as the sequencing template. Produced via immunoSEQ multiplex PCR; TCRdb's table is partial and in-frame only. The sample lists about 200,000 clones; approximately 60% were seen once. The sequences come from CD4+ T cells sorted from blood, collected at week 4, from a patient treated with tofacitinib. The receptors stem from a human donor with alopecia areata.

The rearrangement joins TRBV28 to TRBJ1-2; 9 bases align to TRBD1. CDR3 length: 14 amino acids. With 6 bases clipped from V and 2 bases from J, the junction kept 4 bases outside the gene matches. Germline loops: CDR1 MDHEN, CDR2 SYDVKM. CDR3 sequence reads: CASSPTGGNYGYTF. DNA of the CDR3: TGTGCCAGCAGCCCGACAGGGGGAAACTATGGCTACACCTTC.

This clone was picked up a small number of times. The chain joins TRBV2 to TRBJ2-2; TRBD1 matches 9 bases. V gave up 2 bases and J gave up 7 bases; unmatched junction bases: 8. CDR1 and CDR2 (germline): SNHLY, FYNNEI. There are 16 residues in the CDR3. CDR3 sequence reads: CASSERDRESHGELFF. The DNA for the CDR3 is TGTGCCAGCAGTGAAAGGGACAGGGAATCACACGGGGAGCTGTTTTTT.

The gene calls are TRBV27 and TRBJ2-5; 7 nucleotides agree with TRBD1. CDR1 is MNHEY, CDR2 SMNVEV, per germline (reference sequence). Trimming removed 5 bases from V and 4 bases from J; junction bases left unmatched: 7. The CDR3 has 14 amino acids. The CDR3 spells CASSPRTGSETQYF. In DNA form, the CDR3 reads TGTGCCAGCAGTCCTCGGACAGGATCAGAGACCCAGTACTTC.

V gene TRBV5-6 combines with J gene TRBJ2-7, with D perhaps TRBD1 or TRBD2 (6 bases each). Germline V gives CDR1 SGHDT, CDR2 YYEEEE. V was cut by 3 bases and J by 2 bases, with 15 bases left in between. The CDR3 is 15 residues long. In DNA, the CDR3 is TGTGCCAGCAGCTCGAAGGGGGGAGGAGCCTACGAGCAGTACTTC. Amino acid sequence: CASSSKGGGAYEQYF. Based on the CDR3 plus reference TRBV5-6 and TRBJ2-7, the full variable domain is DAGVTQSPTHLIKTRGQQVTLRCSPKSGHDTVSWYQQALGQGPQFIFQYYEEEERQRGNFPDRFSGHQFPNYSSELNVNALLLGDSALYLCASSSKGGGAYEQYFGPGTRLTVT.

Only a few counts were recorded for this clone. J is TRBJ1-2 and V is TRBV6-5, with unresolved D. This CDR3 region has 13 residues. Germline lookup yields CDR1 MNHEY and CDR2 SVGAGI. V shed 0 bases and J shed 4 bases, with 6 bases lying between them. The CDR3 nucleotides are TGTGCCAGCAGTTACTCGGCCAGCTATGGCTACACCTTC. Translation: CASSYSASYGYTF.

This clone is a singleton in its sample. The chain uses TRBV30 and TRBJ1-1; 7 bases map to TRBD1. Germline CDR1 and CDR2: GTSNPN and SVGIG (reference sequence). This CDR3 is built from 14 residues. V trimming: 4 bases; J trimming: 10 bases; junction bases outside the gene matches: 15. CDR3 sequence reads: CAWTTGEEAERAFF. CDR3 nucleotide sequence: TGTGCCTGGACAACAGGGGAGGAGGCAGAACGAGCTTTCTTT.